The rows below give T cell receptor beta chains drawn from one sample of a study of cytomegalovirus exposure and HLA in healthy donors. Assay used: immunoSEQ multiplex PCR; TCRdb lists only in-frame clones, some missing. The table lists 90,000 to 150,000 clones, roughly 82% of them singletons. Material for sequencing was PBMCs. The receptors derive from a man in his forties or fifties in good health and CMV-seropositive. Each CDR3 is given with its conserved first and last residue. D genes are given only for firm matches. Expanded clones are given a class, and other clones once, few, many or no size at all.

v_gene	abundance	j_gene	d_gene	CDR3nt	CDR3aa
TRBV18	NA	TRBJ2-7	NA	TGTGCCAGCTCACCAAACGGTCCCTACGAGCAGTACTTC	CASSPNGPYEQYF
TRBV10-3	NA	TRBJ2-7	TRBD1	TGTGCCATCAGTGCTCAGGGGGCATCCTACGAGCAGTACTTC	CAISAQGASYEQYF
TRBV27	NA	TRBJ1-6	NA	TGTGCCAGCAGTTTATCAAGGACAGTCTATAATTCACCCCTCCACTTT	CASSLSRTVYNSPLHF
TRBV5-8	NA	TRBJ1-3	TRBD1	TGTGCCAGCAGCCCGGGACAGGGGAGTAGGTCCGGAAACACCATATATTTT	CASSPGQGSRSGNTIYF
TRBV7-3	NA	TRBJ2-1	TRBD2	TGTGCCAGCAGCTCAACCGGGACTAGCGGATACAATGAGCAGTTCTTC	CASSSTGTSGYNEQFF
TRBV5-1	few	TRBJ1-2	TRBD1	TGCGCCAGCAGCTTAGGGACAGTATATGGCTACACCTTC	CASSLGTVYGYTF
TRBV6-6	few	TRBJ2-3	NA	TGTGCCAGCAGTTACTCAGCATTCTCTAGCACAGATACGCAGTATTTT	CASSYSAFSSTDTQYF
TRBV28	NA	TRBJ1-2	TRBD1	TGTGCCAGCAGTTTGACGACAGGGGGTGGCTACACCTTC	CASSLTTGGGYTF
TRBV30	NA	TRBJ2-3	NA	TGTGCCTGGAACAGGTATATTACAGATACGCAGTATTTT	CAWNRYITDTQYF
TRBV7-2	NA	TRBJ2-7	NA	TGTGCCAGCAGCTTAATTGGGAGCTCCTACGAGCAGTACTTC	CASSLIGSSYEQYF
TRBV28	NA	TRBJ1-1	NA	TGTGCCAGCAGTATTCAGGGGATTGAAGCTTTCTTT	CASSIQGIEAFF
TRBV7-2	few	TRBJ2-2	TRBD1	TGTGCCAGCCACTGGAACAGGGGCACCGGGGAGCTGTTTTTT	CASHWNRGTGELFF
TRBV2	few	TRBJ2-1	TRBD1	TGTGCCAGCAAAGGGACAGGGGGTTTGGGTGAGCAGTTCTTC	CASKGTGGLGEQFF
TRBV29-1	NA	TRBJ2-7	NA	TGCAGCGTTGAAGGTGTATCCTACGAGCAGTACTTC	CSVEGVSYEQYF
TRBV6-5	NA	TRBJ1-5	NA	TGTGCCAGCAGTTACTCTCGGGTTCAGCCCCAGCATTTT	CASSYSRVQPQHF
TRBV28	NA	TRBJ1-3	NA	TGTGCCAGCAGTTTCTCCGGGGGTTCTGGAAACACCATATATTTT	CASSFSGGSGNTIYF
TRBV2	NA	TRBJ2-1	TRBD1	TGTGCCAGCTTGGGTCCTAGCCGGACAGGGGGCCACAATGAGCAGTTCTTC	CASLGPSRTGGHNEQFF
TRBV28	NA	TRBJ1-6	NA	TGTGCCAGCAGTTCTAACCTGGGGAGCTCCTATAATTCACCCCTCCACTTT	CASSSNLGSSYNSPLHF
TRBV5-1	NA	TRBJ1-2	TRBD1	TGCGCCAGCAGCCAGACCTCCGGGACAGGGGTGCAGGGCTACACCTTC	CASSQTSGTGVQGYTF
TRBV7-2	NA	TRBJ1-2	NA	TGTGCCAGCACCAAAAGCCCGGGATTGGGTGGCTACACCTTC	CASTKSPGLGGYTF
TRBV7-8	NA	TRBJ1-4	TRBD1	TGTGCCAGCAGCCGGGACAGATCTGAAAAACTGTTTTTT	CASSRDRSEKLFF
TRBV5-1	NA	TRBJ2-3	TRBD1	TGCGCCAGCAGCTTATCAGGGGGCACAGGAGATACGCAGTATTTT	CASSLSGGTGDTQYF
TRBV28	NA	TRBJ1-2	TRBD1	TGTGCCAGTAGGGGGGCAGGGGGCGCCCGTAACTATGGCTACACCTTC	CASRGAGGARNYGYTF
TRBV18	NA	TRBJ1-1	NA	TGTGCCAGCTCACCTGGCCAAAACACTGAAGCTTTCTTT	CASSPGQNTEAFF
TRBV5-4	NA	TRBJ1-5	NA	TGTGCCAGCAGCTTGGACAGCTATAGCAATCAGCCCCAGCATTTT	CASSLDSYSNQPQHF
TRBV6-5	NA	TRBJ1-4	NA	TGTGCCAGCAGTACAGGGTACAAACTGTTTTTT	CASSTGYKLFF
TRBV5-1	NA	TRBJ2-7	TRBD1	TGCGCCAGCAGCTTGCAGGGGGCCTACGAGCAGTACTTC	CASSLQGAYEQYF
TRBV2	few	TRBJ1-1	TRBD1	TGTGCCAGCAGTACAGGGGTTGACACTGAAGCTTTCTTT	CASSTGVDTEAFF
TRBV7-2	NA	TRBJ2-7	TRBD1	TGTGCCAGCAGACAAAATTGGGACAGGGGCCCCTACGAGCAGTACTTC	CASRQNWDRGPYEQYF
TRBV19	NA	TRBJ2-6	NA	TGTGCCAGTAGTCCCCGTCGAGGGCACGGGGCCAACGTCCTGACTTTC	CASSPRRGHGANVLTF
TRBV11-2	NA	TRBJ2-7	NA	TGTGCCAGCAGCCGACAGTTCTACGAGCAGTACTTC	CASSRQFYEQYF
TRBV13	NA	TRBJ2-2	TRBD2	TGTGCCAGCAGCTCGGAACTAGCGGTGAACACCGGGGAGCTGTTTTTT	CASSSELAVNTGELFF
TRBV29-1	NA	TRBJ1-1	TRBD1	TGCAGCGTTGTGGCAGGGGGATTGAACACTGAAGCTTTCTTT	CSVVAGGLNTEAFF
TRBV7-2	NA	TRBJ1-2	NA	TGTGCCAGCAGCTTAGGTCCAGGGGACTATGGCTACACCTTC	CASSLGPGDYGYTF
TRBV5-4	few	TRBJ1-6	NA	TGTGCCAGCAGCTTGGACGGAGGGGCGCGGAATTCACCCCTCCACTTT	CASSLDGGARNSPLHF
TRBV18	NA	TRBJ2-7	NA	TGTGCCAGCTCACCACGTCGACAGAAGGGATACTCCTACGAGCAGTACTTC	CASSPRRQKGYSYEQYF
TRBV28	NA	TRBJ2-1	NA	TGTGCCAGCAGTTTTCGCAGGGACTACAATGAGCAGTTCTTC	CASSFRRDYNEQFF
TRBV10-3	NA	TRBJ2-7	NA	TGTGCCATCAGTGGGACAGAGTACGAGCAGTACTTC	CAISGTEYEQYF
TRBV15	NA	TRBJ1-1	NA	TGTGCCACCAGCAGAGACGAGGGCCCGAACACTGAAGCTTTCTTT	CATSRDEGPNTEAFF
TRBV5-4	once	TRBJ2-7	TRBD1	TGTGCCAGCAGCGCCAGGGACAGACCCTACGAGCAGTACTTC	CASSARDRPYEQYF
TRBV10-3	NA	TRBJ2-7	TRBD1	TGTGCCATCGGGGACAGGATCTACGAGCAGTACTTC	CAIGDRIYEQYF
TRBV29-1	NA	TRBJ1-2	TRBD1	TGCAGCGTGGGACAGGGGGCGCGGACCTATGGCTACACCTTC	CSVGQGARTYGYTF
TRBV28	NA	TRBJ2-7	TRBD1	TGTGCCACTACCGGGACAGGCGGCATTAGGAGCTCCTACGAGCAGTACTTC	CATTGTGGIRSSYEQYF
TRBV7-9	NA	TRBJ2-5	TRBD1	TGTGCCAGCAGCTTAGGTGCTGGGGACAGGCGAGAGACCCAGTACTTC	CASSLGAGDRRETQYF
TRBV4-1	NA	TRBJ2-3	TRBD2	TGCGCCAGCAGCCAAGAGGCGGGGGGGCCGGGGGATACGCAGTATTTT	CASSQEAGGPGDTQYF